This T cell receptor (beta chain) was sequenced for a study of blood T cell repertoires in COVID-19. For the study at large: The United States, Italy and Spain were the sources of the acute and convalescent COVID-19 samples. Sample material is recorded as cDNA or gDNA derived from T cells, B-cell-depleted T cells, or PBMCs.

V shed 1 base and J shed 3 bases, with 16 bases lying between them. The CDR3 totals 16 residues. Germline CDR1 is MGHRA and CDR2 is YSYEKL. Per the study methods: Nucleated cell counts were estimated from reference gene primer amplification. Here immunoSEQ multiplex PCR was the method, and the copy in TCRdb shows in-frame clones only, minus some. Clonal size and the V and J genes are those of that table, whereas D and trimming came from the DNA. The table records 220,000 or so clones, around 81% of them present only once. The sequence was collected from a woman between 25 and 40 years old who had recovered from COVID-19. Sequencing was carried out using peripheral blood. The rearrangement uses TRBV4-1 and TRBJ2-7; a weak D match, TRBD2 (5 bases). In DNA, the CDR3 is TGCGCCAGCAGCCAAGCTGTCCGGCAGGAGGTCTACGAGCAGTACTTC. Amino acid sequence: CASSQAVRQEVYEQYF.